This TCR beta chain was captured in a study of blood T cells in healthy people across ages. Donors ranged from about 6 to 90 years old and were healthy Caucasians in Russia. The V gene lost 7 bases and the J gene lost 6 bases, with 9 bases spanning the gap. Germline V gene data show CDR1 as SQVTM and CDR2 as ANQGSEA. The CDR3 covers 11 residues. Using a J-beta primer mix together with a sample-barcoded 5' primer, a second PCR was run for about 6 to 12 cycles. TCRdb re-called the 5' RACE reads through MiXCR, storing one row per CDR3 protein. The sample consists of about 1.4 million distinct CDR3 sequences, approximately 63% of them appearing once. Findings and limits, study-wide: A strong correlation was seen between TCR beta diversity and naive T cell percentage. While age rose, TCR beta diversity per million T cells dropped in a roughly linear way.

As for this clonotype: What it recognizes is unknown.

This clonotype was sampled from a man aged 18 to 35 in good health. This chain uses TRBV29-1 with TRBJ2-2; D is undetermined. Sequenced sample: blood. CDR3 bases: TGCAGCGGTAGGGTAGCCGGGGAGCTGTTTTTT. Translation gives CSGRVAGELFF.